The rows below give T cell receptor beta chains drawn from one sample of a study of CD8 T cells in Susac syndrome. TCRdb re-called the immunoSEQ multiplex PCR reads with MiXCR, one entry per CDR3 protein. The sample has 250,000 to 300,000 distinct CDR3 sequences, 80% to 90% seen once. Sequenced material: CD8+ T cells from PBMCs. Every receptor here comes from a human donor with multiple sclerosis. The conserved cysteine and the conserved F or W are not part of the CDR3 here. Clone size is given for some rows only: seen once, a few or many times, or a class if the clone is expanded.

J: TRBJ2-1; V: TRBV6-1; size: .; CDR3: ASSPQGGRSSYNEQF
J: TRBJ2-7; V: TRBV6-6; size: few; CDR3: ASSYTREQY
J: TRBJ1-1; V: TRBV7-9; size: .; CDR3: ASSHSGPQSTEAF
J: TRBJ2-7; V: TRBV27; size: .; CDR3: ASSSRGQGPDYEQY
J: TRBJ1-6; V: TRBV6-1; size: .; CDR3: ASSEYSSGRVDSPLH
J: TRBJ2-7; V: TRBV7-9; size: .; CDR3: ASTIGISYEQY
J: TRBJ2-1; V: TRBV4-1; size: .; CDR3: ASSQGGRNNEQF
J: TRBJ2-1; V: TRBV9; size: .; CDR3: ASSPIVSRRDLGEQF
J: TRBJ2-7; V: TRBV19; size: .; CDR3: ASSPSGTSGSYEQY
J: TRBJ2-7; V: TRBV10-3; size: .; CDR3: AISESSSGRSHEQY
J: TRBJ2-7; V: TRBV7-3; size: .; CDR3: ASSLTAGAPYEQY
J: TRBJ1-5; V: TRBV12-3/TRBV12-4; size: .; CDR3: ASSFPAEFQPQH
J: TRBJ2-1; V: TRBV19; size: .; CDR3: ASSIDLETGADHEQF
J: TRBJ1-2; V: TRBV10-2; size: once; CDR3: ASSGPRTPGGYT
J: TRBJ2-1; V: TRBV11-2; size: .; CDR3: ASSTPQGAHTHNEQF
J: TRBJ1-2; V: TRBV27; size: .; CDR3: ASSPQPDRDGYT
J: TRBJ1-4; V: TRBV5-6; size: .; CDR3: ASSSPTGHANEKLF
J: TRBJ1-5; V: TRBV7-6; size: .; CDR3: ASSLCGRGLNQPQH
J: TRBJ2-3; V: TRBV28; size: .; CDR3: ASSSVKDTQY
J: TRBJ1-1; V: TRBV7-9; size: .; CDR3: ASSYRAGQGPEAF
J: TRBJ1-5; V: TRBV27; size: .; CDR3: ASSLRLRSNQPQH
J: TRBJ2-3; V: TRBV7-2; size: .; CDR3: ASSSSRAASTDTQY
J: TRBJ2-1; V: TRBV27; size: .; CDR3: ASSLLSGSPVGEQF
J: TRBJ2-7; V: TRBV28; size: .; CDR3: ASSHPRVGPFHYEQY
J: TRBJ2-7; V: TRBV5-4; size: .; CDR3: ASSFELEDEQY
J: TRBJ2-7; V: TRBV7-2; size: .; CDR3: ASSPRSIEWEQY